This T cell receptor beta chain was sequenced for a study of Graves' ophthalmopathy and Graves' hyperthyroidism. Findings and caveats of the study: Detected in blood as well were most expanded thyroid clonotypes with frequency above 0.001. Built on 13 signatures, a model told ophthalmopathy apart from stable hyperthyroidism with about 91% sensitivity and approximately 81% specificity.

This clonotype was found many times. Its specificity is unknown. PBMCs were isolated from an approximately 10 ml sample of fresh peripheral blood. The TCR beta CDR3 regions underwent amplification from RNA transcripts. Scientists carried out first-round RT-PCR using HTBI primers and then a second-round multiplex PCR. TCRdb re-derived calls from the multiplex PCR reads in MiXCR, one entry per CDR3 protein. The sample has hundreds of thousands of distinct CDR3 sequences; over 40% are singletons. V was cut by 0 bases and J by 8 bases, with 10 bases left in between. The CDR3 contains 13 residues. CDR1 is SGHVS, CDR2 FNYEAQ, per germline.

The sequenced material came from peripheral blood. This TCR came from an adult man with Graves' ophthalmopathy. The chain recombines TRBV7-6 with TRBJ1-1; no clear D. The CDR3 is CASSLAPFAEAFF. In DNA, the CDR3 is TGTGCCAGCAGCTTAGCCCCCTTTGCGGAAGCTTTCTTT.